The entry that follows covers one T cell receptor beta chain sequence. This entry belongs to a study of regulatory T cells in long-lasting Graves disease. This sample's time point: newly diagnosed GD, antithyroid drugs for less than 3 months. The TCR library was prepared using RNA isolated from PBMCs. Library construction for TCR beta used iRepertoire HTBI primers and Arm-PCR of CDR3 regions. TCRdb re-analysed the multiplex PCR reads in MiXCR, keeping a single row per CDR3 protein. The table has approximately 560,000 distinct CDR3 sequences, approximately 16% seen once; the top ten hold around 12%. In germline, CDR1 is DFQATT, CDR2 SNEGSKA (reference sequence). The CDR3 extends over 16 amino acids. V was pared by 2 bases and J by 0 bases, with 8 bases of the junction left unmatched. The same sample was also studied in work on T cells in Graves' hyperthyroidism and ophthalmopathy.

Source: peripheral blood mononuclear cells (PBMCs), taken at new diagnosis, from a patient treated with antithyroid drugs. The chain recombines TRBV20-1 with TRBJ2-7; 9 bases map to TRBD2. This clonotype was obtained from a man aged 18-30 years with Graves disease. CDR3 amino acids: CSARFAGGPLSYEQYF. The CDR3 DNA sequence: TGCAGTGCTAGATTTGCGGGAGGGCCCCTCTCCTACGAGCAGTACTTC.